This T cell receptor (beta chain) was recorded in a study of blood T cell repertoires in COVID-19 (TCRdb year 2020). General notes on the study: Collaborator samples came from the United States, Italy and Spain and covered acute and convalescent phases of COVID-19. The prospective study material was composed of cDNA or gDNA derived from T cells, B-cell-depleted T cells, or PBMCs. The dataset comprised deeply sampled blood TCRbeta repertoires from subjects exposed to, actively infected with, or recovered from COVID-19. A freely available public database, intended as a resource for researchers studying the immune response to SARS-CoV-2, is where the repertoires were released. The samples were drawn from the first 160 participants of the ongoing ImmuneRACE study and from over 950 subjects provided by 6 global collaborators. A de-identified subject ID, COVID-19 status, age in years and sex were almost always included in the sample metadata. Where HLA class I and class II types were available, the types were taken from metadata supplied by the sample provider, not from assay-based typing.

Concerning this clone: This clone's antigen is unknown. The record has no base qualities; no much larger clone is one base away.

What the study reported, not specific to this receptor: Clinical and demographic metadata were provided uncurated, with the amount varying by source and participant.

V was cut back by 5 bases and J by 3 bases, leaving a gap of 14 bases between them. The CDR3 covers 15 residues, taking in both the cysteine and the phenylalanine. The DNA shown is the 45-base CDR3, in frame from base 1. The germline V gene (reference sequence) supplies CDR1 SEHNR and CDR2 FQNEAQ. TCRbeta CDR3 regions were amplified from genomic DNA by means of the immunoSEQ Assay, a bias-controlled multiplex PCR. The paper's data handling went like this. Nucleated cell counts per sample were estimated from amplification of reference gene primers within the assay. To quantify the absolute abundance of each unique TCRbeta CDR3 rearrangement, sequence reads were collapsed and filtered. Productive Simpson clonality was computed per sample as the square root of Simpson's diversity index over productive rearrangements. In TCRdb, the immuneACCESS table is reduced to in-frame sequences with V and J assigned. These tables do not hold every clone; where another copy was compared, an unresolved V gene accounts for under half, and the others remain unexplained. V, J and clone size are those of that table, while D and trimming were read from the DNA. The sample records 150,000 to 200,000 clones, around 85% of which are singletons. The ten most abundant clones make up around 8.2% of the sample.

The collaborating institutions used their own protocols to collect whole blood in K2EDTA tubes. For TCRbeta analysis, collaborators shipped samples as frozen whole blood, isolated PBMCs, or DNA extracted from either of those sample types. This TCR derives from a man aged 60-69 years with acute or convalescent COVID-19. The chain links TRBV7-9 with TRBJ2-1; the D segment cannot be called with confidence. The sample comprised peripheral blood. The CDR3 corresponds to CASSPLPSLYNEQFF. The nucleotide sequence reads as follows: TGTGCCAGCAGCCCACTTCCCTCCCTCTACAATGAGCAGTTCTTC.